This T cell receptor beta chain was observed in a study of cytomegalovirus exposure and HLA in healthy donors. The overall study: Ancestry clustering placed about 80% of roughly 410 genotyped donors in the Caucasian-associated cluster.

About this clone: The antigen remains undetermined.

PCR was performed using 60 Vbeta and 13 Jbeta primers. The data were produced by immunoSEQ multiplex PCR, yet TCRdb's version contains in-frame clones alone and is incomplete. The sample has under 120,000 clones; the top ten hold about 0.58%. Per the germline V gene, CDR1 is SGHNT and CDR2 is YENEEA. V lost 5 bases to trimming and J lost 3 bases; unmatched junction nucleotides: 10. The CDR3 consists of 16 residues. Overall study results and limits: A prior analysis recorded that most TCR beta V segments were productive about 87% or about 30% of the time. Among CMV-associated TCR beta chains, most appeared HLA-restricted in a later analysis.

Sequencing was done on a sample of PBMCs. This sequence originates from a man in his fifties or sixties in good health and CMV-seronegative. The rearrangement uses TRBV11-3 and TRBJ2-5; the match to TRBD1 covers 9 bases. In DNA form, the CDR3 reads TGTGCCAGCAGCCCGGGCAGGACAGGGGAAAAAGAGACCCAGTACTTC. Protein: CASSPGRTGEKETQYF.